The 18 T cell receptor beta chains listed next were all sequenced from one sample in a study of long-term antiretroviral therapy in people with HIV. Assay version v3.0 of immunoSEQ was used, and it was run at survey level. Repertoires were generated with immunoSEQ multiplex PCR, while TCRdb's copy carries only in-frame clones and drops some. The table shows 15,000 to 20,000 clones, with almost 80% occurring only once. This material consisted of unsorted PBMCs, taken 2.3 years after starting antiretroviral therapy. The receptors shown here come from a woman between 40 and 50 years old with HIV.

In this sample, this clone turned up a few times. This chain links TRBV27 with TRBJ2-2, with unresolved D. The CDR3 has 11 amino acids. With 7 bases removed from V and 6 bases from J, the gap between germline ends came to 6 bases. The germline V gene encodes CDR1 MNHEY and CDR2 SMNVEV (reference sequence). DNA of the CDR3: TGTGCCAGCACCGCCTCCGGGGAGCTGTTTTTT. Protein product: CASTASGELFF.

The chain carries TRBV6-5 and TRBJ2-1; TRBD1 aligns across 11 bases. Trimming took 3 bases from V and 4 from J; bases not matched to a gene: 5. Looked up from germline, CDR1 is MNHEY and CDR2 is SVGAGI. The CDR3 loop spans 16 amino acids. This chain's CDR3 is CASSYPGTGGYNEQFF. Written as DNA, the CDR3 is TGTGCCAGCAGTTATCCCGGGACAGGGGGATACAATGAGCAGTTCTTC.

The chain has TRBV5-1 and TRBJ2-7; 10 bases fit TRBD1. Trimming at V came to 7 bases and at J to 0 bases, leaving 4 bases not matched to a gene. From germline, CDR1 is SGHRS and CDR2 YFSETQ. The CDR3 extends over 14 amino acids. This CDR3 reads CASGTGAGSYEQYF. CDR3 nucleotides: TGCGCCAGCGGGACAGGGGCTGGCTCCTACGAGCAGTACTTC. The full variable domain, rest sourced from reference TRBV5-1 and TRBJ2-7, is KAGVTQTPRYLIKTRGQQVTLSCSPISGHRSVSWYQQTPGQGLQFLFEYFSETQRNKGNFPGRFSGRQFSNSRSEMNVSTLELGDSALYLCASGTGAGSYEQYFGPGTRLTVT.

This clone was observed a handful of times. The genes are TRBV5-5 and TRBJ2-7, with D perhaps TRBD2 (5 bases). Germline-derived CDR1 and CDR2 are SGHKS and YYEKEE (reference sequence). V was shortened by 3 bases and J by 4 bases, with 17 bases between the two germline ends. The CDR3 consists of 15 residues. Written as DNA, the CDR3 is TGTGCCAGCAGCTGGTTGGACCGGGGTACTTACGAGCAGTACTTC. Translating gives CASSWLDRGTYEQYF.

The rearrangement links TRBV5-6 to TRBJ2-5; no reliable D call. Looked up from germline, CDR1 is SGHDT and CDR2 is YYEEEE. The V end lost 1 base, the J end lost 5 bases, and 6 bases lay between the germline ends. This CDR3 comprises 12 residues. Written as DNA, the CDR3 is TGTGCCAGCAGCTTGATTCCTGAGACCCAGTACTTC. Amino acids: CASSLIPETQYF.

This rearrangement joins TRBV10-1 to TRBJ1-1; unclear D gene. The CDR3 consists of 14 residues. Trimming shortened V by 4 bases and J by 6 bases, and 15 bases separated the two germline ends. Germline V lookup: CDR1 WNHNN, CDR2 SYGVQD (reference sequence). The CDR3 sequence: CASSAGWKRAEAFF. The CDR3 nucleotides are TGCGCCAGCAGTGCTGGGTGGAAGAGAGCTGAAGCTTTCTTT.

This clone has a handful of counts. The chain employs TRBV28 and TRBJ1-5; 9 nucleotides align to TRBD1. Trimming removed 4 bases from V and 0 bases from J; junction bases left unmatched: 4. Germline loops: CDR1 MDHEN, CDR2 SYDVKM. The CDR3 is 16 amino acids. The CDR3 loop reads CASSSRQGVSNQPQHF. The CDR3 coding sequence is TGTGCCAGCAGTTCCCGACAGGGGGTTAGCAATCAGCCCCAGCATTTT.

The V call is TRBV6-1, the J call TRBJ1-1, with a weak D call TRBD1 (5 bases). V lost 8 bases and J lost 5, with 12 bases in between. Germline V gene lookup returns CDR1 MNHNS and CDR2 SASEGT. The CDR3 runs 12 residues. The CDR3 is CASGRQTTEAFF. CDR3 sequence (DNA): TGTGCCAGCGGACGACAGACTACTGAAGCTTTCTTT.

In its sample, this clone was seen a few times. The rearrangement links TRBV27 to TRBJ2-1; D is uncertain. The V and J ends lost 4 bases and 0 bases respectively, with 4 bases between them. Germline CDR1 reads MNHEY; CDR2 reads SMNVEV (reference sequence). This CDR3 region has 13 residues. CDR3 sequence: CASSSSSYNEQFF. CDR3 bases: TGTGCCAGCAGTTCAAGCTCCTACAATGAGCAGTTCTTC.

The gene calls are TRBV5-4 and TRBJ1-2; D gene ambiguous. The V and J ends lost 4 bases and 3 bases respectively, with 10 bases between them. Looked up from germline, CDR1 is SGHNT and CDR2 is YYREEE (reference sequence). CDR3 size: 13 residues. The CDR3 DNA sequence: TGTGCCAGCAGCCCCACCGAGTACTATGGCTACACCTTC. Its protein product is CASSPTEYYGYTF.

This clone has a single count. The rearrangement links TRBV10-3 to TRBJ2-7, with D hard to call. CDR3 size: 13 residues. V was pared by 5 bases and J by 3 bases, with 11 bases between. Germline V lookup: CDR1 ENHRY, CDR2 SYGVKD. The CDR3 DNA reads TGTGCCATCAGTCTCTTAGGCGGCTACGAGCAGTACTTC. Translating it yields CAISLLGGYEQYF.

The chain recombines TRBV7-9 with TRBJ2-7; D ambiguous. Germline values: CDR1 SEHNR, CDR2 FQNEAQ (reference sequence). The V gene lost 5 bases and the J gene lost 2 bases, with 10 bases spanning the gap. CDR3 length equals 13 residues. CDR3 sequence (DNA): TGTGCCAGCAGCCCCCTGACCGCCTACGAGCAGTACTTC. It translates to CASSPLTAYEQYF.

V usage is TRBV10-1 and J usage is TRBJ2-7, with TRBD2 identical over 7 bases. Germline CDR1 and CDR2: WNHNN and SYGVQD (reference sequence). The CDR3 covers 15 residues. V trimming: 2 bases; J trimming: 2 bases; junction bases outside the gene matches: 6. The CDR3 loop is CASSERAGTTYEQYF. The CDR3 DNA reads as TGCGCCAGCAGTGAGAGAGCGGGAACGACCTACGAGCAGTACTTC.

The CDR3 loop reads CASSQDRTGGGEQYF. The CDR3 nucleotides read TGCGCCAGCAGCCAAGATAGGACAGGGGGCGGCGAGCAGTACTTC. The rearrangement links TRBV4-1 to TRBJ2-7; TRBD1 agrees at 11 bases. This CDR3 is 15 amino acids long. CDR1 MGHRA and CDR2 YSYEKL come from the germline V gene. V gave up 0 bases and J gave up 6 bases; unmatched junction bases: 4.

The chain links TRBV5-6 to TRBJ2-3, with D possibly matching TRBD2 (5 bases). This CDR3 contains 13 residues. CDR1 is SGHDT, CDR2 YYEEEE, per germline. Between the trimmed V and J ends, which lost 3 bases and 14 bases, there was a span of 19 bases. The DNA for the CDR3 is TGTGCCAGCAGCTATGGACTCCTCGATCATATGTATTTT. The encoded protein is CASSYGLLDHMYF.

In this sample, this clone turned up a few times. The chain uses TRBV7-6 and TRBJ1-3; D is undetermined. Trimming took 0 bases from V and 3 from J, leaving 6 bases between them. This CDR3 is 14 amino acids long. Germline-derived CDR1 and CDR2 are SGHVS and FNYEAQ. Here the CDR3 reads CASSLAAGGNTIYF. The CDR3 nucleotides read TGTGCCAGCAGCTTAGCGGCCGGTGGAAACACCATATATTTT.

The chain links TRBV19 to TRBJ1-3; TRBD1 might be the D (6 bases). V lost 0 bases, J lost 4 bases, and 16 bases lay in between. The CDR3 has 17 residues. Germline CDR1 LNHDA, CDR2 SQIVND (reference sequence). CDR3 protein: CASSIDFSGAPGNTIYF. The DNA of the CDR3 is TGTGCCAGTAGTATAGACTTCTCGGGGGCGCCGGGAAACACCATATATTTT.

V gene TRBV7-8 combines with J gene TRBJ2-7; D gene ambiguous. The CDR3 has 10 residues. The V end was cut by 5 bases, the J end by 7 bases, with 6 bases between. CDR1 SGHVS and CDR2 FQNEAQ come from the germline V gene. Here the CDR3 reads CASSREEQYF. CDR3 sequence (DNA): TGTGCCAGCAGCAGAGAAGAGCAGTACTTC. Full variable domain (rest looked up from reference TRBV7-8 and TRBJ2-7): GAGVSQSPRYKVAKRGQDVALRCDPISGHVSLFWYQQALGQGPEFLTYFQNEAQLDKSGLPSDRFFAERPEGSVSTLKIQRTQQEDSAVYLCASSREEQYFGPGTRLTVT.